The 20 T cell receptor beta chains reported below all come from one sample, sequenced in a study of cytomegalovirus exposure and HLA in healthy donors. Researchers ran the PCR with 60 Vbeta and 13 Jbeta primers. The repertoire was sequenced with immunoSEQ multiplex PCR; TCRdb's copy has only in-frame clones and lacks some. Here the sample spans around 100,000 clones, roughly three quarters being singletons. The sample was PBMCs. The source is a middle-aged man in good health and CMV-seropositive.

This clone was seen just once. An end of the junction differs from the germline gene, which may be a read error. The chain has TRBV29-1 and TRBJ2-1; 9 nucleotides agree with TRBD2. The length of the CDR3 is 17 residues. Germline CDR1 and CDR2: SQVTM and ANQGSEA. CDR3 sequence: CTVDGTAGTSNYNEQFF. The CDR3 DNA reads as TGCACCGTTGACGGGACAGCCGGGACTAGCAACTACAATGAGCAGTTCTTC.

The CDR3 coding sequence is TGTGCCAGCTCACCAAACGGCCAAGAGACCCAGTACTTC. Translation: CASSPNGQETQYF. V is TRBV18 and J is TRBJ2-5; D remains ambiguous. Trimming pared 2 bases from V and 1 base from J, leaving 5 bases between. Per the germline V gene, CDR1 is KGHSH and CDR2 is LQKENI. CDR3 length: 13 amino acids.

CDR3 nucleotides: TGTGCCAGCAACGGGAGGAGCAATCAGCCCCAGCATTTT. This sequence encodes CASNGRSNQPQHF. The chain has TRBV2 and TRBJ1-5; D not certain. The V end was cut by 7 bases, the J end by 1 base, with 8 bases between. CDR1 SNHLY and CDR2 FYNNEI come from the germline V gene. The CDR3 sequence is 13 residues long.

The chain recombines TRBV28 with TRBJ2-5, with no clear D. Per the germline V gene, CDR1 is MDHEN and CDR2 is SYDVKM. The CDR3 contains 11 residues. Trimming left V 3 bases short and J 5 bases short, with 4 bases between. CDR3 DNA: TGTGCCAGCAGTTTTTCGGAGACCCAGTACTTC. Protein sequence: CASSFSETQYF.

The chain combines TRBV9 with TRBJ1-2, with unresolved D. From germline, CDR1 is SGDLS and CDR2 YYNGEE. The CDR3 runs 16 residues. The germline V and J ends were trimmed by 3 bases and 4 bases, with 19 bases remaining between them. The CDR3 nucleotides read TGTGCCAGCAGCGCTTTGCAGGATCATGGTCGCTATGGCTACACCTTC. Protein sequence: CASSALQDHGRYGYTF.

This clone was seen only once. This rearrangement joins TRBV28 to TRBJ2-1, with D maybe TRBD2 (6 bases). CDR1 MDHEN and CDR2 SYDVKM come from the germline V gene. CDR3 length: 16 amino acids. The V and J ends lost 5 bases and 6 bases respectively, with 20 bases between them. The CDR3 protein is CASSPLQRTGLNEQFF. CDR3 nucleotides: TGTGCCAGCAGTCCCCTCCAACGCACGGGACTCAATGAGCAGTTCTTC.

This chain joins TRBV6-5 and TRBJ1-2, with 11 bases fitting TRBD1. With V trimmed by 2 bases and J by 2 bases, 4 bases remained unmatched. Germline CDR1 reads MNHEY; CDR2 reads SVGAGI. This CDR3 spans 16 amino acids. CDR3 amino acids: CASSYPGTGGNYGYTF. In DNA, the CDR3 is TGTGCCAGCAGTTACCCCGGGACAGGGGGAAACTATGGCTACACCTTC.

The CDR3 DNA reads as TGCGCCAGCAGCCAAACCTCCGGGACTAATGAGCAGTTCTTC. It codes for CASSQTSGTNEQFF. V gene TRBV4-1 combines with J gene TRBJ2-1, with a tentative D call TRBD2 (6 bases). Trimming took off 2 bases at V and 7 bases at J, with 12 bases between the two ends. Germline CDR1 reads MGHRA; CDR2 reads YSYEKL. This CDR3 is 14 amino acids long.

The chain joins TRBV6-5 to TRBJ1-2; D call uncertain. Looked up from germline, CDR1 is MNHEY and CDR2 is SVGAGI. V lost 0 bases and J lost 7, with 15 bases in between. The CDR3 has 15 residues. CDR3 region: CASSYSGPGLGGYTF. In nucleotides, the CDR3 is TGTGCCAGCAGTTACTCTGGCCCCGGACTGGGTGGCTACACCTTC.

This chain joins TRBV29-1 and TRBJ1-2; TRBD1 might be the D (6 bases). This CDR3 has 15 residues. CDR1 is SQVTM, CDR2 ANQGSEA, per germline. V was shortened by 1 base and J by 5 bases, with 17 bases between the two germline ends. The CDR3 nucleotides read TGCAGCGTTGAAGGGGGGCAGGCCATTTGGTATGGCTACACCTTC. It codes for CSVEGGQAIWYGYTF.

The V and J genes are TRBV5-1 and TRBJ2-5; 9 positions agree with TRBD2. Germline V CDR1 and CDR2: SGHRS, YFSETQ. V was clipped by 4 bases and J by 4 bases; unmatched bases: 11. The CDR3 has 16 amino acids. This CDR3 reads CASSPLGVAGAETQYF. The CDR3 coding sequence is TGCGCCAGCAGCCCGCTAGGGGTAGCGGGGGCAGAGACCCAGTACTTC. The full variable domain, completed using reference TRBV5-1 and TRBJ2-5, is KAGVTQTPRYLIKTRGQQVTLSCSPISGHRSVSWYQQTPGQGLQFLFEYFSETQRNKGNFPGRFSGRQFSNSRSEMNVSTLELGDSALYLCASSPLGVAGAETQYFGPGTRLLVL.

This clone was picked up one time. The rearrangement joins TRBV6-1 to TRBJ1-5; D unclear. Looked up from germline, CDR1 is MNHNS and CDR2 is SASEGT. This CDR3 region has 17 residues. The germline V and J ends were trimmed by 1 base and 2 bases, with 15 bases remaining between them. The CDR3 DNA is TGTGCCAGCAGTGAAGATAATCGGGGAAGAGGCAATCAGCCCCAGCATTTT. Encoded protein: CASSEDNRGRGNQPQHF.

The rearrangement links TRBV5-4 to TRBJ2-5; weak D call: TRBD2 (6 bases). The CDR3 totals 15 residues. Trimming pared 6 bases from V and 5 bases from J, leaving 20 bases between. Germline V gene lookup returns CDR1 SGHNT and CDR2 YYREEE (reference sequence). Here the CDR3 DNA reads TGTGCCAGCACCATGGGGAGGAACGAGGGGGAGACCCAGTACTTC. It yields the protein CASTMGRNEGETQYF. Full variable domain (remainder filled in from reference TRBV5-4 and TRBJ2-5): ETGVTQSPTHLIKTRGQQVTLRCSSQSGHNTVSWYQQALGQGPQFIFQYYREEENGRGNFPPRFSGLQFPNYSSELNVNALELDDSALYLCASTMGRNEGETQYFGPGTRLLVL.

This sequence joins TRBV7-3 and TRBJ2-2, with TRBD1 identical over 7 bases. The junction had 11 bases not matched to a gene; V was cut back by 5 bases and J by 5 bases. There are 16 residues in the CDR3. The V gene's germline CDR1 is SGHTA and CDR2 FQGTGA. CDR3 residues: CASSDPSRGSTGELFF. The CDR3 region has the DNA TGTGCCAGCAGCGATCCATCCAGGGGGAGTACCGGGGAGCTGTTTTTT.

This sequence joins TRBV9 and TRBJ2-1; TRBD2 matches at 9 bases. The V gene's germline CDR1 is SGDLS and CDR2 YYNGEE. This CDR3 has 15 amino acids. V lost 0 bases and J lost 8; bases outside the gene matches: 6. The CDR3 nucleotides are TGTGCCAGCAGCGTAGGAAGCGGGAGGACCTATGAGCAGTTCTTC. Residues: CASSVGSGRTYEQFF.

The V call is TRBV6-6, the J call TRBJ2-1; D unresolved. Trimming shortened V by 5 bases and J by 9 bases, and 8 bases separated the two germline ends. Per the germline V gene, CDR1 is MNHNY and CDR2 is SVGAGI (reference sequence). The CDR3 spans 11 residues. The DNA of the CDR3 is TGTGCCAGCAGTCACGGCGGTGAGCAGTTCTTC. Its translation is CASSHGGEQFF.

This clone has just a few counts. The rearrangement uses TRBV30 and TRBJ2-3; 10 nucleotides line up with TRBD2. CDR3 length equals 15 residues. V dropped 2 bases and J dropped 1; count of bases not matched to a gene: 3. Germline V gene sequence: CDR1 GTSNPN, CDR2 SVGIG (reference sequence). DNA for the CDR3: TGTGCCTGGAGTCGAGCGGGAGGGGGCACAGATACGCAGTATTTT. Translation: CAWSRAGGGTDTQYF.

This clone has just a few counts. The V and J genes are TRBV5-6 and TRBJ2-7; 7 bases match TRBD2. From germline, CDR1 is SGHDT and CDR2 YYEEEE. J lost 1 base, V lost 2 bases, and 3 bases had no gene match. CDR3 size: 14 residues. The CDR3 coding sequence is TGTGCCAGCAGCTTCGGACTAGGATCCTACGAGCAGTACTTC. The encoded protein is CASSFGLGSYEQYF.

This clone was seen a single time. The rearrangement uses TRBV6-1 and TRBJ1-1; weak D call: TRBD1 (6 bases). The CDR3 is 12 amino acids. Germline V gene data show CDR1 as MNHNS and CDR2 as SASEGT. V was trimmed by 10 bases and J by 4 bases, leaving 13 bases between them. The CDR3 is CATRQDFTEAFF. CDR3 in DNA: TGTGCCACTAGACAGGATTTCACTGAAGCTTTCTTT.

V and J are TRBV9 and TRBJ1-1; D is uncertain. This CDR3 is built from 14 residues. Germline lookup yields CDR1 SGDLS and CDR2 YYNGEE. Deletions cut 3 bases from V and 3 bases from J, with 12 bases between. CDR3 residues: CASSAEGSYTEAFF. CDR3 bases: TGTGCCAGCAGCGCGGAAGGGAGTTACACTGAAGCTTTCTTT. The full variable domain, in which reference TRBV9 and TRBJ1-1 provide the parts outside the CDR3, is DSGVTQTPKHLITATGQRVTLRCSPRSGDLSVYWYQQSLDQGLQFLIQYYNGEERAKGNILERFSAQQFPDLHSELNLSSLELGDSALYFCASSAEGSYTEAFFGQGTRLTVV.